Each of the 4 T cell receptor beta chains below was sequenced from the same sample in a study of blood T cell repertoires in COVID-19. Profiled with immunoSEQ multiplex PCR; TCRdb holds only in-frame clones, not every one. The sample contains under 400,000 clones, around 88% of which appear only once. Input material: peripheral blood. The source of these receptors is a woman between 25 and 40 years old with COVID-19, enrolled during active disease.

The CDR3 nucleotides are TGTGCCAGCGCTTTCGGGGGTCTGGGCAATGAGCAGTTCTTC. This codes for CASAFGGLGNEQFF. V usage is TRBV27 and J usage is TRBJ2-1; D may be TRBD2 (6 bases). The CDR3 consists of 14 residues. From germline, CDR1 is MNHEY and CDR2 SMNVEV (reference sequence). Trimming shortened V by 8 bases and J by 6 bases, and 17 bases separated the two germline ends.

The V call is TRBV13, the J call TRBJ2-3; 8 bases line up with TRBD1. Trimming at V came to 5 bases and at J to 5 bases, leaving 6 bases not matched to a gene. Looked up from germline, CDR1 is PRHDT and CDR2 is FYEKMQ (reference sequence). The CDR3 is 14 amino acids. In DNA, the CDR3 is TGTGCCAGCAGCCCTGGACAGGGTTTAGATACGCAGTATTTT. Protein: CASSPGQGLDTQYF.

The CDR3 DNA is TGTGCCAGCAGCTTAGATCGTGCGAATTCACCCCTCCACTTT. Protein sequence: CASSLDRANSPLHF. J is TRBJ1-6 and V is TRBV7-8; D gene uncertain. V was shortened by 1 base and J by 7 bases, with 8 bases between the two germline ends. The CDR3 extends over 14 amino acids. CDR1 and CDR2 from the germline V gene are SGHVS and FQNEAQ.

V is TRBV3-1 (or the pseudogene TRBV3-2) and J is TRBJ1-3; 7 bases line up with TRBD1. J lost 0 bases, V lost 1 base, and 6 bases had no gene match. Germline CDR1 and CDR2: LGHDT and YNNKEL (reference sequence). The CDR3 length is 17 residues. The CDR3 nucleotides read TGTGCCAGCAGCCAAGGGGACAGACGGATCTCTGGAAACACCATATATTTT. Translating it yields CASSQGDRRISGNTIYF.